This T cell receptor beta chain was captured in a study of T cell responses to AZD1222 COVID-19 vaccine. As for this clone: What it binds is not known.

Repertoires were generated with immunoSEQ multiplex PCR, while TCRdb's copy carries only in-frame clones and drops some. The table has more than 45,000 clones, less than 85% seen once. Study results and caveats: Among vaccine-associated CD4 TCRs, coverage spanned spike, with dominance at 160-218 and 743-854.

V gave up 3 bases and J gave up 8 bases, with 15 bases separating them. This CDR3 has 14 residues. Germline CDR1 reads KGHDR; CDR2 reads SFDVKD. The V call is TRBV24-1, the J call TRBJ1-2; possibly TRBD1 for D (6 bases). The sequence derives from an adult in good health. The sequencing here drew on peripheral blood, taken on day 0 of AZD1222 vaccination. The CDR3 region has the DNA TGTGCCACCAGTGATCCGGGACACGGACTGGGCTACACCTTC. Protein sequence: CATSDPGHGLGYTF.